The 5 T cell receptor beta chains given below trace back to one sample, sequenced in a study of cytomegalovirus exposure and HLA in healthy donors. The assay was immunoSEQ multiplex PCR, and TCRdb's table has in-frame clones only and misses some. Of some 140,000 clones in the sample, roughly nine tenths were seen once. Input material: PBMCs. The receptors originated from a man between 18 and 35 years old in good health and CMV-seronegative.

The chain is built from TRBV5-1 and TRBJ2-7; 8 positions match TRBD1. V lost 0 bases to trimming and J lost 3 bases; unmatched junction nucleotides: 11. In germline, CDR1 is SGHRS, CDR2 YFSETQ. The CDR3 has 17 amino acids. CDR3 loop: CASSLAFRTGSIYEQYF. CDR3 in DNA: TGCGCCAGCAGCTTGGCCTTTAGGACAGGGTCGATCTACGAGCAGTACTTC.

This chain connects TRBV19 to TRBJ2-7, with 9 bases that match TRBD2. The V segment lost 6 bases and the J segment 2 bases; nucleotides outside the gene matches: 2. Germline CDR1 and CDR2: LNHDA and SQIVND (reference sequence). CDR3 length: 13 amino acids. This CDR3 is CASRVAGAYEQYF. The CDR3 DNA reads as TGTGCCAGTAGAGTAGCGGGAGCCTACGAGCAGTACTTC.

The J gene is TRBJ1-2, the V gene TRBV12-2; the tabulated D call, TRBD1, remains unverified against the DNA. TRBV12-2 is a recognized pseudogene. The CDR3 contains 19 residues. As DNA, the CDR3 is TGTGCAAGTCGCTTTCCGACAGGGGGCACCAAAAGGGCTAACTATGGCTACACCTTC. Protein sequence: CASRFPTGGTKRANYGYTF.

V is TRBV28 and J is TRBJ1-2; no clear D. The CDR3 is 12 residues long. Trimming took 1 base from V and 2 from J, leaving 2 bases between them. Germline V gene data show CDR1 as MDHEN and CDR2 as SYDVKM. The CDR3 protein is CASSLSNYGYTF. The DNA for the CDR3 is TGTGCCAGCAGTTTATCGAACTATGGCTACACCTTC.

The chain recombines TRBV4-2 with TRBJ2-5, with 10 bases fitting TRBD2. The V gene end was trimmed by 3 bases and the J gene end by 4 bases; junction bases not matched to a gene: 8. The germline V gene encodes CDR1 LGHNA and CDR2 YNFKEQ. This CDR3 is built from 16 residues. CDR3: CASSHGSGGVGETQYF. CDR3 nucleotides: TGTGCCAGCAGCCATGGAAGCGGGGGGGTGGGAGAGACCCAGTACTTC.